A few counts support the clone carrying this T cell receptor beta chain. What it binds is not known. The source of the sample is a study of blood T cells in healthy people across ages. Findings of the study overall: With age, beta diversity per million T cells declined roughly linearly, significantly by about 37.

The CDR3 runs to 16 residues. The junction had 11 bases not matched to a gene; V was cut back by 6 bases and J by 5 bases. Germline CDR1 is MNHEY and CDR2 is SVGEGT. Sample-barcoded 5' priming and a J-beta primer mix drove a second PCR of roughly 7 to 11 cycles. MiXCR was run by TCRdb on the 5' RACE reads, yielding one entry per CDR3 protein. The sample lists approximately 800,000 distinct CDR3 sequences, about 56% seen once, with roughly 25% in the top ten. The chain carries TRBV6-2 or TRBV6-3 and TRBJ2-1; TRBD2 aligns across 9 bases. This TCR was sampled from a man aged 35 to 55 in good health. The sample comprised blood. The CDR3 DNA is TGTGCCAGCAGACCCGGTGGTAGCGGGGGCAACAATGAGCAGTTCTTC. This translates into CASRPGGSGGNNEQFF.